This record concerns one T cell receptor beta chain sequence. A J-beta primer mix and a sample-barcoded 5' primer were used in a second PCR of roughly 6 to 12 cycles. MiXCR was run by TCRdb on the 5' RACE reads, yielding one entry per CDR3 protein. The data hold around 690,000 distinct CDR3 sequences, with 58% observed a single time. The data derive from a study of blood T cells in healthy people across ages. Each donor had approximately 10 milliliters of peripheral blood drawn. Germline values: CDR1 LNHNV, CDR2 YYDKDF (reference sequence). The CDR3 runs to 15 residues. Germline trimming cut 2 bases from V and 0 bases from J; bases unmatched to any gene: 2.

Sequenced input: blood. The TCR originated in a man aged 60-69 years in good health. The V and J genes are TRBV15 and TRBJ2-5; 8 bases agree with TRBD1. The CDR3 coding sequence is TGTGCCACCAGCAGACAGGGGGCAAACCAAGAGACCCAGTACTTC. Protein: CATSRQGANQETQYF.